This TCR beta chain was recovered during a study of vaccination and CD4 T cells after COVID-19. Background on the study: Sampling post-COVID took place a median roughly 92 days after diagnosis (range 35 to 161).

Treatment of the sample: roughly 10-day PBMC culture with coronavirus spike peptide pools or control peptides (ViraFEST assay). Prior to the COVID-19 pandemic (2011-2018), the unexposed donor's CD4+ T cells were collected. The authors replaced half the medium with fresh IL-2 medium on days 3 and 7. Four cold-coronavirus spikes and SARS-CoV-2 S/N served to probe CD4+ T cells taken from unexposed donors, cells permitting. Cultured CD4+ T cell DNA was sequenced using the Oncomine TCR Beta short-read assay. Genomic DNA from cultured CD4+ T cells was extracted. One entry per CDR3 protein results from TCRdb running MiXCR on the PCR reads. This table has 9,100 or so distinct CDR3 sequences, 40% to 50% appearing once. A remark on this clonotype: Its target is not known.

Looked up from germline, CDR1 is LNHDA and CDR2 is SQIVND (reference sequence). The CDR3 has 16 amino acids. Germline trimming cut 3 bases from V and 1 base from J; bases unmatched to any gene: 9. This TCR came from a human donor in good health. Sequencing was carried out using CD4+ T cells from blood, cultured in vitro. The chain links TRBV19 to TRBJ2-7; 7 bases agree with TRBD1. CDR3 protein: CASSISSGTASYEQYF. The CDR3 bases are TGTGCCAGTAGTATCTCCTCCGGGACAGCTTCCTACGAGCAGTACTTC. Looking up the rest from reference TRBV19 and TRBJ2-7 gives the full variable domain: DGGITQSPKYLFRKEGQNVTLSCEQNLNHDAMYWYRQDPGQGLRLIYYSQIVNDFQKGDIAEGYSVSREKKESFPLTVTSAQKNPTAFYLCASSISSGTASYEQYFGPGTRLTVT.